The source of this T cell receptor beta chain is a study of cytomegalovirus exposure and HLA in healthy donors. The germline CDR1 and CDR2 sequences are SNHLY and FYNNEI. Trimming took 7 bases from V and 3 from J; bases not matched to a gene: 20. The CDR3 has 19 residues. Concerning this clone itself: No antigen is known for it.

Primers included in the PCR were 60 Vbeta and 13 Jbeta primers. Under the authors' procedure: In a later analysis, some 80 million unique TCR beta chains included roughly 11 million shared by two or more donors. TCRdb keeps only in-frame clones here, not all; method: immunoSEQ multiplex PCR. The V and J calls and clone size come from that table; D and trimming were worked out from the DNA. The repertoire holds roughly 100,000 clones, with over 60% as singletons. Study findings and constraints: In a later analysis, CMV-associated beta chains were mostly HLA-associated, it appeared. Several top significant clusters appeared, in a later analysis, to be linked to common viral pathogens.

The receptor's source is a woman between 50 and 59 years old in good health and CMV-seropositive. The sequencing input was PBMCs. The chain joins TRBV2 to TRBJ2-2; TRBD1 aligns across 7 bases. The CDR3 DNA reads as TGTGCCAGCAACCTAGTGAGGACAGGCCTTTTGTACGACACCGGGGAGCTGTTTTTT. This codes for CASNLVRTGLLYDTGELFF.